The clone carrying this T cell receptor beta chain turned up a few times. Antigen: not known. Per germline, CDR1 MNHEY and CDR2 SMNVEV (reference sequence). The V gene lost 5 bases and the J gene lost 4 bases, with 17 bases spanning the gap. This CDR3 contains 16 residues. With a J-beta primer mix and a sample-barcoded 5' primer, a second PCR ran roughly 6 to 11 cycles. Carrying 12 random nucleotides, a template-switch adaptor labeled each individual cDNA molecule. TCRdb recomputed calls from the 5' RACE reads with MiXCR, one row per CDR3 protein. The table records over 600,000 distinct CDR3 sequences, over 20% of them present only once. The data derive from a study of blood T cells in healthy people across ages. Overall study findings and caveats: The study found TCR beta diversity correlated strongly with naive T cell percentage. Whereas aged donors had fewer naive CD4+ cells, long-lived donors had more of them and higher diversity.

V is TRBV27 and J is TRBJ1-4; D is possibly TRBD1 (6 bases). The receptor's source is a man aged 65-85 years in good health. Sample: blood. The CDR3 spells CASSPGDTSINEKLFF. CDR3 in DNA: TGTGCCAGCAGTCCTGGGGACACCTCGATTAATGAAAAACTGTTTTTT. The whole variable domain, remainder taken from reference TRBV27 and TRBJ1-4, is EAQVTQNPRYLITVTGKKLTVTCSQNMNHEYMSWYRQDPGLGLRQIYYSMNVEVTDKGDVPEGYKVSRKEKRNFPLILESPSPNQTSLYFCASSPGDTSINEKLFFGSGTQLSVL.